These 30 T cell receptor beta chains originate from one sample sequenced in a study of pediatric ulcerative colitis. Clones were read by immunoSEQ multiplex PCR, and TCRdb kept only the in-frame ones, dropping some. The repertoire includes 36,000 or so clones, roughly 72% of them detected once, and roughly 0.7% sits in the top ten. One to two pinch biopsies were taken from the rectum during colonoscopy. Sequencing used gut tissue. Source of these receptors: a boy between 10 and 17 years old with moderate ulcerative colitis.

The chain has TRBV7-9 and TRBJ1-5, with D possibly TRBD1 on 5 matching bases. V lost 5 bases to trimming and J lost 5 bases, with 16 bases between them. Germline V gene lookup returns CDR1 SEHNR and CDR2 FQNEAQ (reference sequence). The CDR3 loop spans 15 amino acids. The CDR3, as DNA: TGTGCCAGCAGCACCAGTGGGATGGGGGATCAGCCCCAGCATTTT. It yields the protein CASSTSGMGDQPQHF.

The CDR3 nucleotides are TGTGCCTGGCGGCCCGTGGACAGGTCGGACTATGGCTACACCTTC. Translated, it gives CAWRPVDRSDYGYTF. J is TRBJ1-2 and V is TRBV30; 7 bases line up with TRBD1. After removal of 5 bases from V and 3 bases from J, the junction contained 12 bases not matched to a gene. From germline, CDR1 is GTSNPN and CDR2 SVGIG (reference sequence). CDR3 size: 15 residues.

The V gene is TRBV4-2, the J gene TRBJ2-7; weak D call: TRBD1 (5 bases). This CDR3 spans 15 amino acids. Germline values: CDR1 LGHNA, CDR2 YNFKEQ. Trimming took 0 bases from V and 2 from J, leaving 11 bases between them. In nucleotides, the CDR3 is TGTGCCAGCAGCCAAGAGCTTAGGGGCCCCTACGAGCAGTACTTC. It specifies CASSQELRGPYEQYF.

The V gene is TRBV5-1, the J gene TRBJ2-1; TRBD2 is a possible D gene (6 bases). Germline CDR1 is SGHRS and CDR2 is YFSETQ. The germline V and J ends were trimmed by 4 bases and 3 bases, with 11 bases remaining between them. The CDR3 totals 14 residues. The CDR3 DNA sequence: TGCGCCAGCAGCGCGGGACCGGGCTACAATGAGCAGTTCTTC. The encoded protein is CASSAGPGYNEQFF.

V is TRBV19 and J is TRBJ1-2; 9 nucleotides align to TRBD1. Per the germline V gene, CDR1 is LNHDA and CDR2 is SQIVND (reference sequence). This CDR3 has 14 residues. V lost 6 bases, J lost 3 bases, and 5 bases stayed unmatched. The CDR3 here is CASRDRGRHYGYTF. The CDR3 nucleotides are TGTGCCAGTAGGGACAGGGGCCGCCACTATGGCTACACCTTC.

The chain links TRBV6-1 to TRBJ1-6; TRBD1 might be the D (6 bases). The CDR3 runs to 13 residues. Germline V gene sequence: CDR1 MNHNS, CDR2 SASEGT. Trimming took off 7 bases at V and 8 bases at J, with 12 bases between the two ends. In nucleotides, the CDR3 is TGTGCCAGCAATTCGGCAGGGGATTCACCCCTCCACTTT. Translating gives CASNSAGDSPLHF.

CDR3 region: CASSLGVGNTEAFF. CDR3 nucleotide sequence: TGCGCCAGCAGCCTGGGGGTCGGGAACACTGAAGCTTTCTTT. The V call is TRBV5-1, the J call TRBJ1-1; a possible D gene is TRBD1 (5 bases). This CDR3 contains 14 residues. Germline V CDR1 and CDR2: SGHRS, YFSETQ. V was pared by 4 bases and J by 1 base, with 11 bases between.

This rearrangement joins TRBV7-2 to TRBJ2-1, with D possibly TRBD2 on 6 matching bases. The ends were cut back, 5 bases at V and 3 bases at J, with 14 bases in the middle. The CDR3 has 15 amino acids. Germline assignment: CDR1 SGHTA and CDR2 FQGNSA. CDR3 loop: CASSPVAAYYNEQFF. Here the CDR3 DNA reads TGTGCCAGCAGCCCTGTAGCGGCCTACTACAATGAGCAGTTCTTC.

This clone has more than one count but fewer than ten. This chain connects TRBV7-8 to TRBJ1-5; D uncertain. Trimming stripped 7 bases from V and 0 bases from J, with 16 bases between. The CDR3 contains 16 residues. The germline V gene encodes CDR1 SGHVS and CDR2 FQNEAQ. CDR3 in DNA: TGTGCCAGCAAACGGACGGGAGGCTATAGCAATCAGCCCCAGCATTTT. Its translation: CASKRTGGYSNQPQHF.

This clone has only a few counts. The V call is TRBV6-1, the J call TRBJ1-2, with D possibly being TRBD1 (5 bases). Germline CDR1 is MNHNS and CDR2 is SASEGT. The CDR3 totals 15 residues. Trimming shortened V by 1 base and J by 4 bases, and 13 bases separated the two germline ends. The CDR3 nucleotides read TGTGCCAGCAGTGAAGGAGGACACTTCCCCTATGGCTACACCTTC. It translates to CASSEGGHFPYGYTF.

The CDR3 DNA is TGTGCCAGCAGCTCCGGGACAGGTGAATACAATGAGCAGTTCTTC. It translates to CASSSGTGEYNEQFF. The genes are TRBV7-2 and TRBJ2-1, with 8 bases aligning to TRBD1. Trimming took 4 bases from V and 4 from J; bases not matched to a gene: 6. CDR3 size: 15 residues. Looked up from germline, CDR1 is SGHTA and CDR2 is FQGNSA.

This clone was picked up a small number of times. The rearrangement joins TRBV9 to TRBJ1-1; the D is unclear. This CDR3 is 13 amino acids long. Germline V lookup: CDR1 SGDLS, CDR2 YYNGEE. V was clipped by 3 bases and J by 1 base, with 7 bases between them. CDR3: CASSARQNTEAFF. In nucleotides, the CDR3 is TGTGCCAGCAGCGCCAGACAGAACACTGAAGCTTTCTTT.

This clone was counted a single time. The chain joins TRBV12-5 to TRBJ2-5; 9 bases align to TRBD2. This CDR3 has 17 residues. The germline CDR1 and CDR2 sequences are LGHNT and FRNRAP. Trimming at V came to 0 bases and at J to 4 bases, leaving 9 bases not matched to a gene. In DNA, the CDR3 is TGTGCTAGTGGTTTGGTACTCGGCGGGGGGGCCCGAGAGACCCAGTACTTC. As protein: CASGLVLGGGARETQYF.

CDR3 sequence reads: CASSSWDGAGQPQHF. CDR3 coding DNA: TGTGCCAGCAGTTCCTGGGACGGGGCCGGTCAGCCCCAGCATTTT. The chain carries TRBV27 and TRBJ1-5, with D possibly TRBD1 on 5 matching bases. V was shortened by 4 bases and J by 6 bases, with 16 bases between the two germline ends. Germline assignment: CDR1 MNHEY and CDR2 SMNVEV (reference sequence). This CDR3 comprises 15 residues.

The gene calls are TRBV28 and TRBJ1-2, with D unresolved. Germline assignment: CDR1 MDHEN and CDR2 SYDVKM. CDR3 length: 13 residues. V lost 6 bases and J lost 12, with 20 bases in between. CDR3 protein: CASSLAGQSGHTF. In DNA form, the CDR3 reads TGTGCCAGCAGCTTGGCGGGCCAATCGGGCCACACCTTC.

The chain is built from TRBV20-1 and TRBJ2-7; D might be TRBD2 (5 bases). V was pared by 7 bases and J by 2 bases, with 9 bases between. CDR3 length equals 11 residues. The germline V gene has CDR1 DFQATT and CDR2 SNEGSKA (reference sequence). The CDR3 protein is CSVQRTYEQYF. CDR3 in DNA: TGCAGTGTACAGCGGACCTACGAGCAGTACTTC.

CDR3 nucleotides: TGTGCCAGCAGTGCCGGCCTAGCGGACTCCTACGAGCAGTACTTC. It codes for CASSAGLADSYEQYF. The chain uses TRBV27 and TRBJ2-7, with TRBD2 matching over 7 bases. The germline V gene has CDR1 MNHEY and CDR2 SMNVEV (reference sequence). CDR3 length: 15 residues. Losses at the gene ends were 5 bases for V and 0 bases for J; bases not matched to a gene: 7.

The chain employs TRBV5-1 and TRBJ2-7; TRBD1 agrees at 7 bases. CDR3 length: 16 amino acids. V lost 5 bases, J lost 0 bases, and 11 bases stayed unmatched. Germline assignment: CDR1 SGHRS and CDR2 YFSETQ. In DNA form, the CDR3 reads TGCGCCAGCAGTTCCCACAGGGGTACCAGCTCCTACGAGCAGTACTTC. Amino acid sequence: CASSSHRGTSSYEQYF.

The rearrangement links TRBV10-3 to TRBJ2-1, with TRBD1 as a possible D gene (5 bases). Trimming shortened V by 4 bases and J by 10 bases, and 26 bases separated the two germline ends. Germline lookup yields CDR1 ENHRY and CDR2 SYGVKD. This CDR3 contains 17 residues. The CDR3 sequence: CAISGTTGQVSDEEQFF. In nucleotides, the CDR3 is TGTGCCATCAGTGGTACAACAGGCCAGGTATCCGATGAGGAGCAGTTCTTC.

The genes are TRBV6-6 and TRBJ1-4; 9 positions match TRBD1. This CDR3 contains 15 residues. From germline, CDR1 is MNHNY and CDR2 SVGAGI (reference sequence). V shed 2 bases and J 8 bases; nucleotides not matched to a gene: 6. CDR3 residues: CASSYPTGGNEKLFF. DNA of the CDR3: TGTGCCAGCAGTTACCCGACAGGGGGTAACGAAAAACTGTTTTTT.

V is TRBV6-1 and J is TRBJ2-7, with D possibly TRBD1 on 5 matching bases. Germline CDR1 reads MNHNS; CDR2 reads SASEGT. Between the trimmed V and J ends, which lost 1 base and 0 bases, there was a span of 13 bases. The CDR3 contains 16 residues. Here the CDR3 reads CASSEGGGFLSYEQYF. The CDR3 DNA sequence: TGTGCCAGCAGTGAAGGGGGCGGCTTTCTCTCCTACGAGCAGTACTTC.

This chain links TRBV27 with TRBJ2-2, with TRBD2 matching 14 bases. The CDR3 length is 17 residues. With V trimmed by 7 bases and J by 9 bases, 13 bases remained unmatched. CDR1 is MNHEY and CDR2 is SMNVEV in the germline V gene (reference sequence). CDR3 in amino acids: CASTLVGTSGGRRELFF. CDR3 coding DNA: TGTGCCAGCACTCTTGTCGGGACTAGCGGGGGCCGCCGGGAGCTGTTTTTT.

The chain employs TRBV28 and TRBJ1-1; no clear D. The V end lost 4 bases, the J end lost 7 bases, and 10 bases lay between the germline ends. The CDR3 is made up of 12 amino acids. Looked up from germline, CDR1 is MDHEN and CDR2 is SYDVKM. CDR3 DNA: TGTGCCAGCAGTTATGGGTGGATTGAAGCTTTCTTT. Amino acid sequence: CASSYGWIEAFF.

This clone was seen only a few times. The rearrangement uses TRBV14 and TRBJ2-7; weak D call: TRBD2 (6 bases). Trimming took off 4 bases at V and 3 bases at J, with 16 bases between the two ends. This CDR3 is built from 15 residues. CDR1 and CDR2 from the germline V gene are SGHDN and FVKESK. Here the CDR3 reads CASSRTAEGIYEQYF. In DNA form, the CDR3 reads TGTGCCAGCAGCCGAACAGCGGAGGGGATCTACGAGCAGTACTTC.

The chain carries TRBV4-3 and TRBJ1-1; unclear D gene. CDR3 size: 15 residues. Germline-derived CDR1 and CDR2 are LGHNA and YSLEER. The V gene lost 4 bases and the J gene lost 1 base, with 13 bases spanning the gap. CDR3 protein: CASSPKHPENTEAFF. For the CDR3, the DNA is TGCGCCAGCAGCCCGAAGCACCCGGAGAACACTGAAGCTTTCTTT.

The CDR3 nucleotides are TGTGCCAGTAGTACAGAAGCCGTCACAGATACGCAGTATTTT. Its translation is CASSTEAVTDTQYF. The chain combines TRBV19 with TRBJ2-3; D gene ambiguous. Germline CDR1 reads LNHDA; CDR2 reads SQIVND (reference sequence). Trimming cost V 4 bases and J 2 bases, with 10 bases left between them. The CDR3 consists of 14 residues.

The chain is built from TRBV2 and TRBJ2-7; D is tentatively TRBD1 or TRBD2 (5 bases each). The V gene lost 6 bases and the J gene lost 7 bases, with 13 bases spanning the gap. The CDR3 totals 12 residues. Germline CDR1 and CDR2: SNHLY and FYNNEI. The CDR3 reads CASRPGTSEQYF. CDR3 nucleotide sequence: TGTGCCAGCAGGCCCGGGACGAGTGAGCAGTACTTC.

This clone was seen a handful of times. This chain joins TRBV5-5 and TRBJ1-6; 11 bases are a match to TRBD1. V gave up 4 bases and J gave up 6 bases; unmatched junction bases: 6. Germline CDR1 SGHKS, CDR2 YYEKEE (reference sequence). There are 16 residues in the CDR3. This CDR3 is CASSKRTGGGNSPLHF. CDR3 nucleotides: TGTGCCAGCAGCAAACGGACAGGGGGCGGTAATTCACCCCTCCACTTT. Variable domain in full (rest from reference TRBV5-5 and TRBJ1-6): DAGVTQSPTHLIKTRGQQVTLRCSPISGHKSVSWYQQVLGQGPQFIFQYYEKEERGRGNFPDRFSARQFPNYSSELNVNALLLGDSALYLCASSKRTGGGNSPLHFGNGTRLTVT.

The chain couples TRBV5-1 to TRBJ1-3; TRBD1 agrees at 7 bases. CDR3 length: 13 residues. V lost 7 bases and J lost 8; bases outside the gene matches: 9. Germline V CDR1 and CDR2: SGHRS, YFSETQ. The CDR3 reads CASRDSRQDTIYF. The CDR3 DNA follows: TGCGCCAGCCGGGACAGCCGTCAGGACACCATATATTTT.

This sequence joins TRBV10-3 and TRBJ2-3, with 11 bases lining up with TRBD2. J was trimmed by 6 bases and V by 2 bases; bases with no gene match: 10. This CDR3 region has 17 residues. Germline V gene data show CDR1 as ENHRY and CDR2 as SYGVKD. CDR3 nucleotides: TGTGCCATCAGTGAGAGCGATAGCGGGAGGGCCGGGGATACGCAGTATTTT. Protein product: CAISESDSGRAGDTQYF.